This TCR beta chain emerged from a study of blood T cell repertoires in COVID-19. CDR1 and CDR2 (germline): SGHDT, YYEEEE. Trimming cost V 1 base and J 0 bases, with 7 bases left between them. The CDR3 runs to 15 residues. Profiling relied on immunoSEQ multiplex PCR, and the TCRdb table lists in-frame clones only, not all of them. The sample has 130,000 to 150,000 clones; 80% to 90% are singletons. The sequence was collected from a woman between 45 and 60 years old in a cohort sampled during active or convalescent COVID-19. The sample consisted of peripheral blood. The V gene is TRBV5-6, the J gene TRBJ1-4, with no clear D. CDR3 sequence: CASSLIGATNEKLFF. The CDR3 DNA reads as TGTGCCAGCAGCTTGATCGGGGCAACTAATGAAAAACTGTTTTTT.